This T cell receptor beta chain was identified during a study of shared clonotypes between healthy human individuals. On the study more broadly: Donors were a couple of women and three men aged 18 to 49.

Whole-study findings and limits: Genetic and exposure-history diversity was limited by the small donor number.

In regard to this clone: Its antigen remains unknown.

The assay was immunoSEQ multiplex PCR, and TCRdb's table has in-frame clones only and misses some. The sample lists roughly 2.5 million clones, approximately 92% seen once, with more than 0.12% in the top ten. This CDR3 contains 16 residues. V lost 0 bases, J lost 3 bases, and 14 bases lay in between. Germline V gene lookup returns CDR1 MNHNY and CDR2 SVGAGI (reference sequence). Sequenced: naive CD4+ T cells sorted from blood. Stated subset: CD45RA+ positively selected. The rearrangement uses TRBV6-6 and TRBJ1-2, with D perhaps matching TRBD1 (6 bases). The origin of this receptor is a man between 18 and 29 years old in good health. CDR3 DNA sequence: TGTGCCAGCAGTTACTCACCCGCGGGGGCGTACTATGGCTACACCTTC. Translating it yields CASSYSPAGAYYGYTF.